This T cell receptor (beta chain) was recovered during a study of blood T cell repertoires in COVID-19. Produced via immunoSEQ multiplex PCR; TCRdb's table is partial and in-frame only. The sample contains roughly 200,000 clones, 87% of which appear only once. The germline V and J ends were trimmed by 0 bases and 6 bases, with 20 bases remaining between them. Germline CDR1 and CDR2: LGHNT and FRNRAP. The CDR3 sequence is 17 residues long. The genes are TRBV12-5 and TRBJ1-2; D possibly corresponds to TRBD1 (6 bases). This TCR was recovered from a young woman who had recovered from COVID-19. Input material: peripheral blood. CDR3 amino acids: CASGLVQLEGDVDGYTF. The CDR3 nucleotides are TGTGCTAGTGGTTTGGTACAGTTAGAGGGGGACGTCGATGGCTACACCTTC.